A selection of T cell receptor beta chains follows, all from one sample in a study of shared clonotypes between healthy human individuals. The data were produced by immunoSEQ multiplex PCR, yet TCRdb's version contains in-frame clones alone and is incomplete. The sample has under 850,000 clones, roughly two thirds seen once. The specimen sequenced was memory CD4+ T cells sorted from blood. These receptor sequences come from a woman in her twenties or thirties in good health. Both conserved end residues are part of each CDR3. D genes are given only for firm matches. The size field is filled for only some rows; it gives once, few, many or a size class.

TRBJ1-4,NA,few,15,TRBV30,TGTGCCTGGAGGGGATCAGGGGCAACTAATGAAAAACTGTTTTTT,CAWRGSGATNEKLFF
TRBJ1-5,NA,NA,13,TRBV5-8,TGTGCCAGCAGCCGGTTTAGCAATCAGCCCCAGCATTTT,CASSRFSNQPQHF
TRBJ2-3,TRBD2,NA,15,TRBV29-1,TGCAGCGTACGGGAGGGACTAGCGGGAAGGTTTGCGCAGTATTTT,CSVREGLAGRFAQYF
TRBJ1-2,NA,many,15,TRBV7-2,TGTGCCAGCAGCACATATTTACAGGGAGACTATGGCTACACCTTC,CASSTYLQGDYGYTF
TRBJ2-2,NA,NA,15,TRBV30,TGTGCCTGGAGTGTACAGCTAGCGAACACCGGGGAGCTGTTTTTT,CAWSVQLANTGELFF
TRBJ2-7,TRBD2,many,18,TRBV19,TGTGCCAGTAGTAAGTTCTACAAAGGGAGGGGTAATTTCTACGAGCAGTACTTC,CASSKFYKGRGNFYEQYF
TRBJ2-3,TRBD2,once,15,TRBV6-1,TGTGCCAGCAGGCTAGCGGAGAGAAGCACAGATACGCAGTATTTT,CASRLAERSTDTQYF
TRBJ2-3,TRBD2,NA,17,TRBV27,TGTGCCAGCAGTCCTCTAAGCGGGAGGGCGATGAGAGATACGCAGTATTTT,CASSPLSGRAMRDTQYF
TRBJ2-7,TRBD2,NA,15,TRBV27,TGTGCCAGCAGCCTGGCAGCGGGAGTAAGGTACGAGCAGTACTTC,CASSLAAGVRYEQYF
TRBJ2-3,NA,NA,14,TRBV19,TGTGCCAGTAGTGGCGGTCGACCCACAGATACGCAGTATTTT,CASSGGRPTDTQYF
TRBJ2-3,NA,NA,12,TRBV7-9,TGTGCCAGCAGCTTGACCGGAGATACGCAGTATTTT,CASSLTGDTQYF
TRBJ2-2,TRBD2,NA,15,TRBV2,TGTGCCAGCAGGAGACTAGCGGGAGTCACCGGGGAGCTGTTTTTT,CASRRLAGVTGELFF
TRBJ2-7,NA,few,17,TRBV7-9,TGTGCCAGCAGCTTTGCCTCAGGTCATTTGAGCTCCTACGAGCAGTACTTC,CASSFASGHLSSYEQYF
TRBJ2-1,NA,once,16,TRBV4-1,TGCGCCAGCAGCCAAGTTGGGCGGGGTTCCTACAATGAGCAGTTCTTC,CASSQVGRGSYNEQFF
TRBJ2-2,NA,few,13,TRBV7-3,TGTGCCAGCAGCTTAATCCGCTCCGGGGAGCTGTTTTTT,CASSLIRSGELFF
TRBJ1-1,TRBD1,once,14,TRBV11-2,TGTGCCAGCAGCTCAATGGGGACAGGCGCCGAAGCTTTCTTT,CASSSMGTGAEAFF
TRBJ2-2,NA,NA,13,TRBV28,TGTGCCAGCACCCCCGGAGACACCGGGGAGCTGTTTTTT,CASTPGDTGELFF
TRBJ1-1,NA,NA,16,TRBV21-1,TGTGCCAGCAGTTTCCTCCTCCGGGACAGGGGCACTGAAGCTTTCTTT,CASSFLLRDRGTEAFF
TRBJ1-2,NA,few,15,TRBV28,TGTGCCAGCAGTTCCCCAGGGAGGACTAACTATGGCTACACCTTC,CASSSPGRTNYGYTF
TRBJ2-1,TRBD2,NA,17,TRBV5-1,TGCGCCAGCAGCCCCGGGACTAGCCCTTTAAACTACAATGAGCAGTTCTTC,CASSPGTSPLNYNEQFF
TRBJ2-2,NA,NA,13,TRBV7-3,TGTGCCAGCAGCCCTAGGAACACCGGGGAGCTGTTTTTT,CASSPRNTGELFF